This T cell receptor (beta chain) originates from a study of beta chain features in type 1 diabetes. Study-wide context: Some 110 million sorted cells were examined across all samples.

V lost 4 bases to trimming and J lost 2 bases, with 8 bases between them. CDR1 and CDR2 from the germline V gene are GTSNPN and SVGIG (reference sequence). CDR3 size: 12 residues. cDNA synthesis used the whole RNA isolate, giving expressed TCRB sequences. Repertoires were generated with immunoSEQ multiplex PCR, while TCRdb's copy carries only in-frame clones and drops some. The sample shows roughly 400,000 clones, about 15% of them seen only once. J is TRBJ1-1 and V is TRBV30, with unresolved D. Input material: naive CD4+ T cells from blood. The clonotype originates from a man between 25 and 39 years old in good health. The chain's CDR3 is CAWTEFNTEAFF. CDR3 in DNA: TGTGCCTGGACAGAATTTAACACTGAAGCTTTCTTT.